This passage covers 21 T cell receptor beta chains from one sample sequenced in a study of CD8+CD57+ T cells in acquired aplastic anemia. The template used for profiling TCR beta VDJ and CDR3 was genomic DNA. TCRdb called the reads again in MiXCR, with one record for every CDR3 protein. The repertoire holds approximately 260,000 distinct CDR3 sequences, with 82% as singletons. The patients chosen for sequencing had shown expansion of CD8+CD57+ cells (detected by flow cytometry). Sequenced sample: sorted CD4+, CD8+, or CD8+CD57+ T cells (not recorded which) from PBMCs. Receptors were obtained from a human donor with aplastic anemia.

On this clonotype: One end of the junction fails to match germline, which may point to a read error. The chain uses TRBV7-6 and TRBJ2-3; D is possibly TRBD1 (5 bases). The CDR3 is 14 amino acids. Per germline, CDR1 SGHVS and CDR2 FNYEAQ. The CDR3 region is CASSADSAPYNSPF. The CDR3 coding sequence is TGTGCCAGCAGCGCCGACAGCGCCCCCTATAATTCACCCTTT.

In the case of this clonotype: The germline gene is not matched at one end of the junction; a read error may be the cause. This sequence joins TRBV7-8 and TRBJ2-5, with 10 positions matching TRBD2. Germline CDR1 reads SGHVS; CDR2 reads FQNEAQ. The CDR3 extends over 14 amino acids. CDR3 amino acids: CASSSDTSGTTPYF. The CDR3 DNA reads TGTGCCAGCAGCAGTGATACTAGCGGGACAACCCCGTACTTC. The full variable domain, with the rest looked up from reference TRBV7-8 and TRBJ2-5, is GAGVSQSPRYKVAKRGQDVALRCDPISGHVSLFWYQQALGQGPEFLTYFQNEAQLDKSGLPSDRFFAERPEGSVSTLKIQRTQQEDSAVYLCASSSDTSGTTPYFGPGTRLLVL.

The rearrangement uses TRBV7-3 and TRBJ2-5; D might be TRBD2 (5 bases). CDR1 SGHTA and CDR2 FQGTGA come from the germline V gene. The CDR3 runs to 16 residues. Deletions cut 7 bases from V and 0 bases from J, with 18 bases between. The CDR3, as DNA: TGTGCCAGCACCCCGCAAGCCGGGGAGTACCAAGAGACCCAGTACTTC. Its translation: CASTPQAGEYQETQYF.

This chain links TRBV10-1 with TRBJ2-2; D is ambiguous. The ends were cut back, 0 bases at V and 5 bases at J, with 4 bases in the middle. Germline V lookup: CDR1 WNHNN, CDR2 SYGVQD (reference sequence). The CDR3 length is 13 residues. Here the CDR3 reads CASSESSTGELFF. Written as DNA, the CDR3 is TGCGCCAGCAGTGAGTCTAGTACCGGGGAGCTGTTTTTT.

On this clonotype: An end of the junction does not agree with germline; a read error may underlie this. The rearrangement uses TRBV7-2 and TRBJ1-1; TRBD1 agrees at 7 bases. In germline, CDR1 is SGHTA, CDR2 FQGNSA. There are 15 residues in the CDR3. Written as DNA, the CDR3 is TGTGCCAGCAGTCTAGTTCTGACAGGGAACACTGAAGATTTCTTT. Translating it yields CASSLVLTGNTEDFF.

A word on this clonotype: Because the CDR3 is missing its conserved closing phenylalanine or tryptophan, this is likely a read error. The DNA is omitted, as the CDR3 cannot be located on it reliably, and the CDR3 follows TCRdb's listing. The CDR3 reads CASGDGGTGAQYHGP. This chain uses TRBV2 with TRBJ2-5; the table gives TRBD2 as D, unverified against the DNA. Germline CDR1 SNHLY, CDR2 FYNNEI. The CDR3 adds up to 15 amino acids, both ends counted.

This chain uses TRBV5-1 with TRBJ2-5, with unresolved D. V lost 0 bases and J 3 bases, leaving 12 bases between the germline ends. CDR3 size: 15 residues. The germline V gene has CDR1 SGHRS and CDR2 YFSETQ. The DNA for the CDR3 is TGCGCCAGCAGCTTGGCCGGTGGCAACGAAGAGACCCAGTACTTC. Its translation: CASSLAGGNEETQYF.

This chain uses TRBV5-4 with TRBJ2-2; 8 positions agree with TRBD1. The CDR3 loop spans 17 amino acids. Germline V gene sequence: CDR1 SGHNT, CDR2 YYREEE (reference sequence). V lost 4 bases and J lost 0; bases outside the gene matches: 8. CDR3 sequence: CASSRDTGGPNTGELFF. DNA of the CDR3: TGTGCCAGCAGCAGGGATACAGGGGGGCCGAACACCGGGGAGCTGTTTTTT. Full variable domain (outside the CDR3, taken from reference TRBV5-4 and TRBJ2-2): ETGVTQSPTHLIKTRGQQVTLRCSSQSGHNTVSWYQQALGQGPQFIFQYYREEENGRGNFPPRFSGLQFPNYSSELNVNALELDDSALYLCASSRDTGGPNTGELFFGEGSRLTVL.

On this clonotype itself: This CDR3 is missing its conserved last phenylalanine or tryptophan, likely due to a read error. The DNA is omitted, as the CDR3 cannot be located on it reliably, and the CDR3 follows TCRdb's listing. The chain has TRBV7-3 and TRBJ2-3; the D segment call TRBD2 is taken from the table without a DNA check. Per germline, CDR1 SGHTA and CDR2 FQGTGA. Both ends counted, the CDR3 spans 13 residues. CDR3 in amino acids: CASSDGGTYTQTL.

The chain employs TRBV20-1 and TRBJ1-5, with no clear D. V lost 5 bases and J 4 bases, leaving 9 bases between the germline ends. The CDR3 contains 12 residues. The V gene's germline CDR1 is DFQATT and CDR2 SNEGSKA (reference sequence). The CDR3 sequence is CSASRVNQPQHF. The CDR3 DNA is TGCAGTGCTTCCCGAGTGAATCAGCCCCAGCATTTT.

In nucleotides, the CDR3 is TGTGCCAGCAGCCAAGGACATAACCTTAGAAATACCAAGTTCTTC. Residues: CASSQGHNLRNTKFF. The rearrangement joins TRBV7-6 to TRBJ2-1, with a possible D match to TRBD1 (5 bases). The ends were cut back, 5 bases at V and 14 bases at J, with 25 bases in the middle. Germline V gene data show CDR1 as SGHVS and CDR2 as FNYEAQ. The CDR3 covers 15 residues.

The rearrangement joins TRBV7-9 to TRBJ2-3; TRBD2 might be the D (6 bases). Trimming stripped 5 bases from V and 6 bases from J, with 15 bases between. The CDR3 contains 14 residues. Germline CDR1 SEHNR, CDR2 FQNEAQ (reference sequence). CDR3 nucleotides: TGTGCCAGCAGCAGTGCAAGAAGCGGGGATACGCAGTATTTT. It encodes CASSSARSGDTQYF.

In the case of this clonotype: An end of the junction does not agree with germline; a read error may underlie this. This chain links TRBV7-8 with TRBJ2-3, with D perhaps matching TRBD2 (6 bases). CDR1 is SGHVS and CDR2 is FQNEAQ in the germline V gene. This CDR3 spans 13 amino acids. The DNA of the CDR3 is TGTGCCAGCAGCTTAGGGGGAGGTCCCGCGCCGCAGTTT. This encodes CASSLGGGPAPQF.

The CDR3 region is CASSLPRSGGSDEQFF. In DNA form, the CDR3 reads TGTGCCAGCAGCTTACCGAGAAGCGGGGGGAGCGATGAGCAGTTCTTC. The chain is built from TRBV7-8 and TRBJ2-1; 9 positions agree with TRBD2. J was trimmed by 8 bases and V by 2 bases; bases with no gene match: 10. The length of the CDR3 is 16 residues. From germline, CDR1 is SGHVS and CDR2 FQNEAQ.

The chain is built from TRBV20-1 and TRBJ1-3; maybe TRBD1 (5 bases). CDR1 and CDR2 (germline): DFQATT, SNEGSKA (reference sequence). V lost 3 bases and J 2 bases, leaving 11 bases between the germline ends. This CDR3 spans 14 amino acids. CDR3 bases: TGCAGTGCTAGGCAGGGCAATGCTGGAAACACCATATATTTT. Translation gives CSARQGNAGNTIYF.

The chain joins TRBV12-3 or TRBV12-4 to TRBJ2-3, with D possibly matching TRBD1 (6 bases). The CDR3 runs to 14 residues. V shed 5 bases and J shed 6 bases, with 15 bases lying between them. CDR3 in DNA: TGTGCCAGCAGTCGACAGGCCATGCCCGATACGCAGTATTTT. It encodes CASSRQAMPDTQYF.

This clonotype was picked up one time. This chain connects TRBV14 to TRBJ1-2, with unresolved D. Trimming stripped 5 bases from V and 5 bases from J, with 21 bases between. Germline values: CDR1 SGHDN, CDR2 FVKESK. The CDR3 has 16 residues. CDR3 in amino acids: CASSLYNDGHVYGYTF. As DNA, the CDR3 is TGTGCCAGCAGCTTGTACAATGACGGGCACGTATATGGCTACACCTTC. The whole variable domain, filled in from reference TRBV14 and TRBJ1-2, reads EAGVTQFPSHSVIEKGQTVTLRCDPISGHDNLYWYRRVMGKEIKFLLHFVKESKQDESGMPNNRFLAERTGGTYSTLKVQPAELEDSGVYFCASSLYNDGHVYGYTFGSGTRLTVV.

The chain couples TRBV7-3 to TRBJ1-1, with D hard to call. CDR1 and CDR2 (germline): SGHTA, FQGTGA. Trimming took off 8 bases at V and 14 bases at J, with 30 bases between the two ends. The CDR3 runs 15 residues. The CDR3 region is CASSRHANAVEHAFF. The CDR3 DNA sequence: TGTGCCAGCTCAAGACATGCCAACGCCGTTGAACACGCATTCTTT.

A note on this clonotype: In this CDR3 the conserved last residue, phenylalanine or tryptophan, is missing, so a read error is likely. It is unclear where the CDR3 begins or ends on the DNA, so no DNA is shown, and the CDR3 is as TCRdb lists it. The rearrangement uses TRBV7-3 and TRBJ1-5. The CDR3 contains 13 residues when both ends are counted. The V gene's germline CDR1 is SGHTA and CDR2 FQGTGA. CDR3 sequence: CASSLTGGRLSDC.

The chain is built from TRBV9 and TRBJ1-2; D ambiguous. V lost 3 bases, J lost 12 bases, and 27 bases lay in between. The CDR3 extends over 16 amino acids. CDR1 and CDR2 (germline): SGDLS, YYNGEE. The CDR3 DNA reads TGTGCCAGCAGCGGACGATACAATGAGCAGTTATTCGGGCACACCTTC. It translates to CASSGRYNEQLFGHTF.

The chain carries TRBV5-4 and TRBJ2-7; 11 bases are a match to TRBD2. This CDR3 has 16 residues. V shed 2 bases and J 3 bases; nucleotides not matched to a gene: 7. Germline V lookup: CDR1 SGHNT, CDR2 YYREEE (reference sequence). CDR3 sequence (DNA): TGTGCCAGCAGCTTTACTAGCGGGAGTCCCTTCTACGAGCAGTACGTC. As protein: CASSFTSGSPFYEQYV.